This T cell receptor (beta chain) was sequenced for a study of PD-L1 blockade in urothelial cancer. Across the whole study: Patients took up atezolizumab in the mid-2010s at 1,200 mg intravenously every 3 weeks. The researchers analyzed blood 3 weeks (second dose) and 6 weeks after treatment start. When blood samples were assessed, the median T cell count was around 150,000.

The patients' disease, urothelial carcinoma, was locally advanced or metastatic. Germline V CDR1 and CDR2: SGHDN, FVKESK. V lost 9 bases to trimming and J lost 6 bases; unmatched junction nucleotides: 3. CDR3 length equals 12 residues. Profiled with immunoSEQ multiplex PCR; TCRdb holds only in-frame clones, not every one. The sample has 20,000 to 25,000 clones; around 90% are singletons. The V and J genes are TRBV14 and TRBJ2-1; 9 nucleotides agree with TRBD1. This clonotype was obtained from a woman in her sixties with urothelial cancer. The source material was PBMCs, sampled around atezolizumab (anti-PD-L1) treatment. CDR3 in DNA: TGTGCCAGTGCGGACAGGGGCAATGAGCAGTTCTTC. Translating gives CASADRGNEQFF.